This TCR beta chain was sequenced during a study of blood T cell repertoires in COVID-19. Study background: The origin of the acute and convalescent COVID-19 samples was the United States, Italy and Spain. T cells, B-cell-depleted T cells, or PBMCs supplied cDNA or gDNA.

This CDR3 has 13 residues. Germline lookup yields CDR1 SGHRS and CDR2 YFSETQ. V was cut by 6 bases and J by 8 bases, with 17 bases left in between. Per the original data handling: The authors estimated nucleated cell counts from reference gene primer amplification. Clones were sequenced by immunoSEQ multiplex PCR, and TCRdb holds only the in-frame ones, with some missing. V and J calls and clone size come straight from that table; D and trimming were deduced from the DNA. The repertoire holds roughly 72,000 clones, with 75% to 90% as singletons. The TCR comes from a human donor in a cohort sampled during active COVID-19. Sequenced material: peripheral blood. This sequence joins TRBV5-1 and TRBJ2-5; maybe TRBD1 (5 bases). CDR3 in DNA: TGCGCCAGCATGCACTCGGCAGGGAATACCCAGTACTTC. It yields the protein CASMHSAGNTQYF.